This T cell receptor beta chain was identified during a study of response to subunit inactivated influenza vaccine. TCRdb reanalysed the RT-PCR reads using MiXCR and keeps one entry per CDR3 protein. The data hold 600,000 to 850,000 distinct CDR3 sequences, with roughly 15% observed a single time. Study outcomes and limitations: The authors put forward the suggestion that each seasonal influenza vaccination may bring in only a limited number of new T cells.

Concerning this clonotype: As yet, its antigen is unknown.

Trimming took off 5 bases at V and 0 bases at J, with 11 bases between the two ends. The germline gives CDR1 MDHEN, CDR2 SYDVKM. This CDR3 has 15 amino acids. This TCR was recovered from a man in his fifties or sixties who received an inactivated influenza vaccine. The chain is built from TRBV28 and TRBJ2-1; D perhaps matches TRBD2 (5 bases). This sample comprised PBMCs from blood, obtained 14 to 15 days before vaccination. CDR3 sequence reads: CASSLLVSSYNEQFF. As DNA, the CDR3 is TGTGCCAGCAGTCTACTAGTCAGCTCCTACAATGAGCAGTTCTTC.